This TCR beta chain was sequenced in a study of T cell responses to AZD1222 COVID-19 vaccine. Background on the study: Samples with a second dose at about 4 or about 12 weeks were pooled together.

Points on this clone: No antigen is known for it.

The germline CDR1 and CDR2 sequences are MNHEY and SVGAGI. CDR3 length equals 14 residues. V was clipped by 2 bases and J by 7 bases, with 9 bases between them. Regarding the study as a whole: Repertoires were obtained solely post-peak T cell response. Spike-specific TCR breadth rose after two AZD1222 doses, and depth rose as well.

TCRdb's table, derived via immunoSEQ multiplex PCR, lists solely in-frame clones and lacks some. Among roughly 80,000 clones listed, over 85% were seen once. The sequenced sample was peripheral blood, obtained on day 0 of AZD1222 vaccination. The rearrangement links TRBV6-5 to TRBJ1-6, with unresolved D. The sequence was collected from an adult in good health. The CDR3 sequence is CASSYARLNSPLHF. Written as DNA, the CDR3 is TGTGCCAGCAGTTACGCCAGACTGAATTCACCCCTCCACTTT.